Following are 26 T cell receptor beta chains from one sample sequenced in a study of blood T cells in healthy people across ages. PCR was performed a second time for roughly 7 to 12 cycles using a sample-barcoded 5' primer and a J-beta primer mix. Via MiXCR, TCRdb re-called the 5' RACE reads, giving one row per CDR3 protein. The table has over a million distinct CDR3 sequences, approximately 42% seen once; the top ten hold 4%. Sequenced material: blood. These receptors all come from a young woman in good health.

The rearrangement uses TRBV28 and TRBJ1-1; TRBD1 is a possible D gene (6 bases). Trimming stripped 5 bases from V and 1 base from J, with 14 bases between. Per germline, CDR1 MDHEN and CDR2 SYDVKM. There are 15 residues in the CDR3. CDR3 DNA sequence: TGTGCCAGCAGTCCACTCCGGGACAAGAACACTGAAGCTTTCTTT. Residues: CASSPLRDKNTEAFF.

This chain joins TRBV9 and TRBJ2-1; D gene uncertain. Germline V CDR1 and CDR2: SGDLS, YYNGEE. This CDR3 has 15 amino acids. The V end lost 2 bases, the J end lost 4 bases, and 13 bases lay between the germline ends. The CDR3 spells CASSVSDMVYNEQFF. CDR3 coding DNA: TGTGCCAGCAGCGTTTCTGACATGGTATACAATGAGCAGTTCTTC.

This clonotype appeared a few times. The V gene is TRBV5-1, the J gene TRBJ2-5; D not certain. The CDR3 has 15 amino acids. V dropped 4 bases and J dropped 11 bases, with 24 bases sitting between them. Germline values: CDR1 SGHRS, CDR2 YFSETQ. CDR3 loop: CASSVASSLNNEQYF. The CDR3 nucleotides are TGCGCCAGCAGCGTCGCAAGTAGCCTTAACAATGAGCAGTACTTC.

As to this clonotype: This may be a read error, as it is one base from a much larger clone. The chain carries TRBV12-3 or TRBV12-4 and TRBJ2-3; D might be TRBD1 (6 bases). The CDR3 is 16 amino acids. The CDR3 sequence: CASSLWQGYPTDTEYF. The CDR3 bases are TGTGCCAGCAGTTTGTGGCAGGGGTATCCCACAGATACGGAGTATTTT.

This clonotype was detected only a few times. The gene calls are TRBV29-1 and TRBJ2-7; D remains ambiguous. The CDR3 is 12 amino acids. Germline V gives CDR1 SQVTM, CDR2 ANQGSEA. V dropped 1 base and J dropped 2 bases, with 6 bases sitting between them. The CDR3 loop reads CSVEGAPYEQYF. CDR3 bases: TGCAGCGTTGAAGGGGCCCCCTACGAGCAGTACTTC.

The chain combines TRBV9 with TRBJ2-3; tentatively, D is TRBD1 or TRBD2 (5 bases each). CDR3 length equals 15 residues. The germline gives CDR1 SGDLS, CDR2 YYNGEE. Deletions cut 3 bases from V and 2 bases from J, with 13 bases between. CDR3 amino acids: CASSGGTGYTDTQYF. DNA of the CDR3: TGTGCCAGCAGCGGGGGGACGGGATACACAGATACGCAGTATTTT.

This sequence joins TRBV20-1 and TRBJ1-2; possible D gene TRBD1, 5 bases. The germline V gene has CDR1 DFQATT and CDR2 SNEGSKA (reference sequence). Trimming removed 0 bases at V and 3 bases at J, with 14 bases between. The CDR3 spans 15 residues. CDR3: CSARDLDGGDYGYTF. CDR3 in DNA: TGCAGTGCTAGAGATCTGGATGGGGGTGACTATGGCTACACCTTC.

Comment on this clonotype: The junction differs from germline at one of its ends, possibly a read error. J is TRBJ1-1 and V is TRBV7-9; D gene uncertain. Per germline, CDR1 SEHNR and CDR2 FQNEAQ (reference sequence). The CDR3 is made up of 15 amino acids. The CDR3 coding sequence is TGTGCCAGCAGCTTATTCCAGGCCCGAAACACTGAAGTTTTCTTT. It is translated as CASSLFQARNTEVFF. The full variable domain, with the rest looked up from reference TRBV7-9 and TRBJ1-1, is DTGVSQNPRHKITKRGQNVTFRCDPISEHNRLYWYRQTLGQGPEFLTYFQNEAQLEKSRLLSDRFSAERPKGSFSTLEIQRTEQGDSAMYLCASSLFQARNTEVFFGQGTRLTVV.

This clonotype was seen a handful of times. This chain's CDR3 is CASSLATLVRAEQFF. The CDR3 DNA reads as TGTGCCAGCAGTTTAGCGACCCTGGTCAGGGCTGAGCAGTTCTTC. The chain is built from TRBV12-3 or TRBV12-4 and TRBJ2-1; tentatively, D is TRBD1 (5 bases). V lost 0 bases and J 9 bases, leaving 15 bases between the germline ends. The CDR3 is 15 amino acids.

Details on this clonotype: At one end, the junction sequence differs from germline, possibly due to a read error. The chain links TRBV20-1 to TRBJ1-2, with 10 bases matching TRBD1. CDR1 and CDR2 (germline): DFQATT, SNEGSKA (reference sequence). The CDR3 runs 14 residues. This CDR3 reads CSARETGGGYGHTF. The DNA for the CDR3 is TGCAGTGCTAGAGAGACAGGGGGCGGCTATGGCCACACCTTC.

The chain links TRBV21-1 to TRBJ2-5; TRBD1, the table's D call, lacks a check against the DNA. TRBV21-1 is an annotated pseudogene. The CDR3 length is 13 residues. The CDR3 DNA reads TGTGCCAGCAGCACGGACATCACGGAGACCCAGTACTTC. It specifies CASSTDITETQYF.

Only a few counts were recorded for this clonotype. V is TRBV4-1 and J is TRBJ2-1; D might be TRBD1 (6 bases). Trimming took 1 base from V and 6 from J, leaving 10 bases between them. The CDR3 runs to 14 residues. The germline CDR1 and CDR2 sequences are MGHRA and YSYEKL. For the CDR3, the DNA is TGCGCCAGCAGCCAAGGGCAGGGGATCAATGAGCAGTTCTTC. It encodes CASSQGQGINEQFF.

The J gene is TRBJ1-1, the V gene TRBV20-1; D perhaps matches TRBD1 (6 bases). CDR1 and CDR2 from the germline V gene are DFQATT and SNEGSKA (reference sequence). There are 13 residues in the CDR3. V was clipped by 0 bases and J by 1 base, with 6 bases between them. The DNA of the CDR3 is TGCAGTGCTAGAGAGGACAGGAACACTGAAGCTTTCTTT. This sequence encodes CSAREDRNTEAFF.

The chain employs TRBV5-5 and TRBJ1-2, with a possible D match to TRBD1 (6 bases). CDR3 length: 17 amino acids. Germline loops: CDR1 SGHKS, CDR2 YYEKEE (reference sequence). Trimming took off 2 bases at V and 4 bases at J, with 21 bases between the two ends. The CDR3 nucleotides are TGTGCCAGCAGCTTAGGGGCGTTGGGGGCCGGCGGCTATGGCTACACCTTC. Its translation: CASSLGALGAGGYGYTF.

There are a few counts of this clonotype. V is TRBV12-3 or TRBV12-4 and J is TRBJ2-1; weak D call: TRBD2 (5 bases). This CDR3 is built from 15 residues. V was clipped by 7 bases and J by 0 bases, with 13 bases between them. The chain's CDR3 is CASTIELGSYNEQFF. The CDR3 nucleotides are TGTGCCAGCACCATAGAACTAGGCTCCTACAATGAGCAGTTCTTC.

The chain has TRBV11-2 and TRBJ2-7; 9 nucleotides line up with TRBD1. CDR1 and CDR2 from the germline V gene are SGHAT and FQNNGV. The V and J ends lost 3 bases and 5 bases, in that order; junction bases with no gene match: 11. The CDR3 spans 16 residues. In DNA form, the CDR3 reads TGTGCCAGCAGCTTCGTCCTGGGACAGGGTACCCACGAGCAGTACTTC. Its translation: CASSFVLGQGTHEQYF. The variable domain in full, completed from reference TRBV11-2 and TRBJ2-7, reads EAGVAQSPRYKIIEKRQSVAFWCNPISGHATLYWYQQILGQGPKLLIQFQNNGVVDDSQLPKDRFSAERLKGVDSTLKIQPAKLEDSAVYLCASSFVLGQGTHEQYFGPGTRLTVT.

The chain links TRBV20-1 to TRBJ2-5, with TRBD1 matching over 12 bases. This CDR3 has 14 amino acids. The V gene end was trimmed by 7 bases and the J gene end by 1 base; junction bases not matched to a gene: 4. Germline V gene lookup returns CDR1 DFQATT and CDR2 SNEGSKA (reference sequence). The CDR3 nucleotides are TGCAGTGTCCGGGACAGGGGGCTCCAAGAGACCCAGTACTTC. Its protein is CSVRDRGLQETQYF.

The chain carries TRBV10-3 and TRBJ1-1; D may be TRBD1 (6 bases). The CDR3 extends over 14 amino acids. Per germline, CDR1 ENHRY and CDR2 SYGVKD. V was shortened by 6 bases and J by 1 base, with 12 bases between the two germline ends. Here the CDR3 DNA reads TGTGCCATCAGCGAGAAGACAGGGAACACTGAAGCTTTCTTT. Residues: CAISEKTGNTEAFF.

J is TRBJ2-1 and V is TRBV21-1; the table's D gene call, TRBD2, was not cross checked with the DNA. TRBV21-1 corresponds to a pseudogene. The CDR3 is made up of 14 amino acids. CDR3 DNA sequence: TGTGCCCTCGCCCTTAGCGGGGCCTACAATGAGCAGTTCTTC. It specifies CALALSGAYNEQFF.

The J gene is TRBJ2-2, the V gene TRBV5-1; TRBD1 matches at 8 bases. Germline values: CDR1 SGHRS, CDR2 YFSETQ. CDR3 size: 15 residues. V was pared by 3 bases and J by 0 bases, with 1 base of the junction left unmatched. The CDR3 loop reads CASSWGQANTGELFF. The CDR3 bases are TGCGCCAGCAGCTGGGGACAGGCGAACACCGGGGAGCTGTTTTTT.

This clonotype was seen a handful of times. V gene TRBV4-1 combines with J gene TRBJ2-5; D might be TRBD1 (6 bases). CDR1 and CDR2 from the germline V gene are MGHRA and YSYEKL. The CDR3 runs to 14 residues. V lost 2 bases and J 5 bases, leaving 12 bases between the germline ends. The CDR3 DNA reads as TGCGCCAGCAGCCAAAACGTCCAGGGGGAGACCCAGTACTTC. Encoded protein: CASSQNVQGETQYF.

This clonotype has at least ten counts. The rearrangement links TRBV4-3 to TRBJ2-1, with 13 bases fitting TRBD2. Per the germline V gene, CDR1 is LGHNA and CDR2 is YSLEER. The junction had 8 bases not matched to a gene; V was cut back by 0 bases and J by 3 bases. CDR3 length equals 19 residues. The CDR3 protein is CASSQDLTSGGAFYNEQFF. In DNA, the CDR3 is TGCGCCAGCAGCCAAGATCTTACTAGCGGGGGGGCATTCTACAATGAGCAGTTCTTC.

This clonotype was observed a few times. The chain uses TRBV20-1 and TRBJ1-1, with TRBD1 as a possible D gene (6 bases). With 0 bases removed from V and 0 bases from J, the gap between germline ends came to 17 bases. The CDR3 is made up of 17 amino acids. Germline V CDR1 and CDR2: DFQATT, SNEGSKA (reference sequence). This CDR3 reads CSAREGRGVRVNTEAFF. In nucleotides, the CDR3 is TGCAGTGCTAGAGAGGGGAGGGGGGTGAGGGTGAACACTGAAGCTTTCTTT.

The chain joins TRBV11-2 to TRBJ2-7; 9 bases line up with TRBD1. Germline trimming cut 1 base from V and 0 bases from J; bases unmatched to any gene: 7. This CDR3 region has 17 residues. Germline assignment: CDR1 SGHAT and CDR2 FQNNGV. The chain's CDR3 is CASSLGTGGRVSYEQYF. CDR3 sequence (DNA): TGTGCCAGCAGCTTAGGAACAGGGGGCAGGGTCTCCTACGAGCAGTACTTC.

V and J are TRBV12-3 or TRBV12-4 and TRBJ2-7, with D tentatively TRBD2 (5 bases). V lost 1 base and J lost 0, with 19 bases in between. CDR3 size: 18 residues. Here the CDR3 DNA reads TGTGCCAGCAGTTTAGGAACAGTTGGACTTGCCTTCTCCTACGAGCAGTACTTC. It encodes CASSLGTVGLAFSYEQYF.

J is TRBJ1-2 and V is TRBV4-1; no clear D gene. CDR3 length: 17 residues. The germline V and J ends were trimmed by 3 bases and 2 bases, with 19 bases remaining between them. In germline, CDR1 is MGHRA, CDR2 YSYEKL. For the CDR3, the DNA is TGCGCCAGCAGCCATTACTTTGTCGGGAAGGAGAACTATGGCTACACCTTC. It codes for CASSHYFVGKENYGYTF.